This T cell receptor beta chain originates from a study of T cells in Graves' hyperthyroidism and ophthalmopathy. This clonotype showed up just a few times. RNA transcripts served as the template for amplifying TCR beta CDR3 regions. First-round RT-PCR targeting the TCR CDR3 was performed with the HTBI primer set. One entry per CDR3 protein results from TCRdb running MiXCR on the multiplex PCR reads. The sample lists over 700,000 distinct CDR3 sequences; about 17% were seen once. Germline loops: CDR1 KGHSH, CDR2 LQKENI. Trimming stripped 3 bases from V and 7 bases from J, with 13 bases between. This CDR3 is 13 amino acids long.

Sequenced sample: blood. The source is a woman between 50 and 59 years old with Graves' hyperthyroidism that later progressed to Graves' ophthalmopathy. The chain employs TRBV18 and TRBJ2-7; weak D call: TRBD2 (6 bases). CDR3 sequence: CASSPRLVDEQYF. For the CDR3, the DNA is TGTGCCAGCTCACCGCGACTAGTAGATGAGCAGTACTTC.